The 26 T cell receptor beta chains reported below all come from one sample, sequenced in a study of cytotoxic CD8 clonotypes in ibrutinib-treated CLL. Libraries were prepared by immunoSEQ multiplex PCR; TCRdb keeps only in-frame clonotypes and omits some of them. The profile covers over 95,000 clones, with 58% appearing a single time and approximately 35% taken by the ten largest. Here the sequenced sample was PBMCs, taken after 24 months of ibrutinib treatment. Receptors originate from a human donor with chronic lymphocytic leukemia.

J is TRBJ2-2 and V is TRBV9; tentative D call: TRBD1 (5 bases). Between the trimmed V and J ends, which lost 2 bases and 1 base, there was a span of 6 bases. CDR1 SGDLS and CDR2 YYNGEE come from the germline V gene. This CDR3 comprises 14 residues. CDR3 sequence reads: CASSVQGNTGELFF. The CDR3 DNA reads TGTGCCAGCAGCGTTCAGGGGAACACCGGGGAGCTGTTTTTT.

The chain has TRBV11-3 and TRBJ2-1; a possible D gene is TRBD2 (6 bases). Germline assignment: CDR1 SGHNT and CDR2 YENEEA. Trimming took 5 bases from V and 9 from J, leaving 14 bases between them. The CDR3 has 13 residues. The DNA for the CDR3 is TGTGCCAGCAGCCCGACTGGAGGGAGTGAGCAGTTCTTC. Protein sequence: CASSPTGGSEQFF. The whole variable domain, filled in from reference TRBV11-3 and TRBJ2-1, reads EAGVVQSPRYKIIEKKQPVAFWCNPISGHNTLYWYLQNLGQGPELLIRYENEEAVDDSQLPKDRFSAERLKGVDSTLKIQPAELGDSAVYLCASSPTGGSEQFFGPGTRLTVL.

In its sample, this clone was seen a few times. Written as DNA, the CDR3 is TGCGCCAGCAGCCAAGAGTTAAGGGCGCGGGCAGATACGCAGTATTTT. It is translated as CASSQELRARADTQYF. V is TRBV4-1 and J is TRBJ2-3; D is possibly TRBD2 (5 bases). Trimming shortened V by 0 bases and J by 4 bases, and 14 bases separated the two germline ends. Germline assignment: CDR1 MGHRA and CDR2 YSYEKL. This CDR3 has 16 residues.

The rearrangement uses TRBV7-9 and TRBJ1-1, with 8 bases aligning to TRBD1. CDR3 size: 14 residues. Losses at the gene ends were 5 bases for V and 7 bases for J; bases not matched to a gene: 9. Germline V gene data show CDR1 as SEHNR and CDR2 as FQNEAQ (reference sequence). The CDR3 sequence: CASSGYRGSGEAFF. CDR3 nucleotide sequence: TGTGCCAGCAGCGGCTACAGGGGGAGCGGTGAAGCTTTCTTT. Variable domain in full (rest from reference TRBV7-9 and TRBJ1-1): DTGVSQNPRHKITKRGQNVTFRCDPISEHNRLYWYRQTLGQGPEFLTYFQNEAQLEKSRLLSDRFSAERPKGSFSTLEIQRTEQGDSAMYLCASSGYRGSGEAFFGQGTRLTVV.

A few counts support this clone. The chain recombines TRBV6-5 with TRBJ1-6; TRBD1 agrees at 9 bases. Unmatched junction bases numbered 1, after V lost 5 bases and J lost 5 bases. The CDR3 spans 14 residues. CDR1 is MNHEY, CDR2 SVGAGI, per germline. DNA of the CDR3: TGTGCCAGCAGTCGGGACAGGGATAATTCACCCCTCCACTTT. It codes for CASSRDRDNSPLHF.

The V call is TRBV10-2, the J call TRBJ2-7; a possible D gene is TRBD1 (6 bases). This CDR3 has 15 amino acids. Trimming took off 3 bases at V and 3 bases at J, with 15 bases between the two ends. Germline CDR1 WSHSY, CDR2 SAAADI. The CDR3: CASSDRQGKYYEQYF. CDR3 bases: TGCGCCAGCAGTGATCGGCAGGGGAAGTACTACGAGCAGTACTTC.

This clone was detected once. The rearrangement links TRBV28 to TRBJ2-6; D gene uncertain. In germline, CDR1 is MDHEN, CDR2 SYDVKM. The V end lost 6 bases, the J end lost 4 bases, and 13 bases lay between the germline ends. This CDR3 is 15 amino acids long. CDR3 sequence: CASRQTGSGANVLTF. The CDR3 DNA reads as TGTGCCAGCAGGCAGACCGGCTCAGGGGCCAACGTCCTGACTTTC.

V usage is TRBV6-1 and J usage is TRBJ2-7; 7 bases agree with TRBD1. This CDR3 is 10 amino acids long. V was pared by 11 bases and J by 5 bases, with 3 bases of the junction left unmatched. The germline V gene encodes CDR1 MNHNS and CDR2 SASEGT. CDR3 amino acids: CASGGNEQYF. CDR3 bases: TGTGCCTCAGGGGGAAACGAGCAGTACTTC.

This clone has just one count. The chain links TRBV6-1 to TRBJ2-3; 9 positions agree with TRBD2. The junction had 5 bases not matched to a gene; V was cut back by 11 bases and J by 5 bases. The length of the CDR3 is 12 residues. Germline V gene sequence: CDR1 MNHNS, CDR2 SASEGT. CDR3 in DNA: TGTGCCGGCGGGGGGGCCGTAGATACGCAGTATTTT. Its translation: CAGGGAVDTQYF.

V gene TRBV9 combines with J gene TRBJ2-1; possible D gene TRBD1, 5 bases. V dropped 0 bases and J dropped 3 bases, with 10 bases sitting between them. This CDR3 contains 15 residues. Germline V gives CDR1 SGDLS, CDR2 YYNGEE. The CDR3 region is CASSVDQGYYNEQFF. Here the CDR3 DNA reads TGTGCCAGCAGCGTAGATCAGGGCTACTACAATGAGCAGTTCTTC. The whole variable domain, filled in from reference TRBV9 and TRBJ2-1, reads DSGVTQTPKHLITATGQRVTLRCSPRSGDLSVYWYQQSLDQGLQFLIQYYNGEERAKGNILERFSAQQFPDLHSELNLSSLELGDSALYFCASSVDQGYYNEQFFGPGTRLTVL.

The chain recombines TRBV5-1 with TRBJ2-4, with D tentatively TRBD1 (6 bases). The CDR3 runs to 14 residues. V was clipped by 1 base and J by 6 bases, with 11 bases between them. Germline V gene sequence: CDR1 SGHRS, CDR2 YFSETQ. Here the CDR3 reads CASSLSGQTNIQYF. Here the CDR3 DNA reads TGCGCCAGCAGCTTGTCCGGACAGACAAACATTCAGTACTTC.

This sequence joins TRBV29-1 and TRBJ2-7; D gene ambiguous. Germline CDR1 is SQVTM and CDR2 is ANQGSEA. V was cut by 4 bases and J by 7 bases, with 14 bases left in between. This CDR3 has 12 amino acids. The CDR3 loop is CSVVIQSFEQYF. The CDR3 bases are TGCAGCGTTGTCATCCAATCCTTTGAGCAGTACTTC.

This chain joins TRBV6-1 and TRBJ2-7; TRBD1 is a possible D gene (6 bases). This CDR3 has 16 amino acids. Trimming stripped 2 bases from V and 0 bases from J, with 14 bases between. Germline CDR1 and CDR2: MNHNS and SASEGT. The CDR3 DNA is TGTGCCAGCAGTGAATCCAGACAGGACCCCTCCTACGAGCAGTACTTC. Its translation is CASSESRQDPSYEQYF.

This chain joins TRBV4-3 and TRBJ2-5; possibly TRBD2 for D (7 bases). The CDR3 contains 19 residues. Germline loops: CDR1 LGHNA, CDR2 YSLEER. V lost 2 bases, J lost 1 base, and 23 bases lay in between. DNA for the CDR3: TGCGCCAGCAGCCAAACCTTGAGGGGGACTACCCTCTTCCAAGAGACCCAGTACTTC. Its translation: CASSQTLRGTTLFQETQYF.

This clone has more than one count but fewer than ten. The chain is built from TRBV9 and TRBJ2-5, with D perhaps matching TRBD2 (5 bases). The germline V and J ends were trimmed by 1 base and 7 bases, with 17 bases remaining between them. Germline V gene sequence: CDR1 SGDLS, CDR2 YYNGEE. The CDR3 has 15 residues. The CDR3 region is CASSVRDGLDATQYF. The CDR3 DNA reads TGTGCCAGCAGCGTAAGGGATGGACTGGACGCGACCCAGTACTTC.

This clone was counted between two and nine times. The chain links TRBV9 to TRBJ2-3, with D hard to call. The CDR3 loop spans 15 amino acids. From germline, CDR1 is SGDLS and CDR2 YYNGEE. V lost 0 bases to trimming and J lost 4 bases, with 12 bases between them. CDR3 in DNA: TGTGCCAGCAGCGTAGAGAACGACCCTCCAGATACGCAGTATTTT. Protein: CASSVENDPPDTQYF.

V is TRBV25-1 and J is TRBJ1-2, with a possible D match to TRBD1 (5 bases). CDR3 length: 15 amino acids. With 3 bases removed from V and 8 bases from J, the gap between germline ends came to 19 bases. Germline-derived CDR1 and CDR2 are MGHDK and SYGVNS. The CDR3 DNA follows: TGTGCCAGCAGTGATACCGGGACCCAAGGAAGGGGCTACACCTTC. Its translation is CASSDTGTQGRGYTF.

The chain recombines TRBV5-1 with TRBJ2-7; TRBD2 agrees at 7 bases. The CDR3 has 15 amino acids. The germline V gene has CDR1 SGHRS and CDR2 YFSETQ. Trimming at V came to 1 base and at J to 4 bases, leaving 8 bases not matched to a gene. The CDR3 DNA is TGCGCCAGCAGCTTGCATGGGGGGAGGGCGTACGAGCAGTACTTC. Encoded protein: CASSLHGGRAYEQYF.

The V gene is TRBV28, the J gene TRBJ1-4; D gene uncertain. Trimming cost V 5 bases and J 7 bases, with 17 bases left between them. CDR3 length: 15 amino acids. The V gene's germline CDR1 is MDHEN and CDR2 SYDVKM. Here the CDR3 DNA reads TGTGCCAGCAGTACCTCATTCGGTCTACTTGAAAAACTGTTTTTT. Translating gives CASSTSFGLLEKLFF.

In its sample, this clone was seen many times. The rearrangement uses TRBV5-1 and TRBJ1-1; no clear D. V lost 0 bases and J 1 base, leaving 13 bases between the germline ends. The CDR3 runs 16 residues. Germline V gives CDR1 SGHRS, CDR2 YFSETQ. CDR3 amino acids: CASSLDGFWANTEAFF. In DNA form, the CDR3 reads TGCGCCAGCAGCTTGGATGGCTTTTGGGCGAACACTGAAGCTTTCTTT.

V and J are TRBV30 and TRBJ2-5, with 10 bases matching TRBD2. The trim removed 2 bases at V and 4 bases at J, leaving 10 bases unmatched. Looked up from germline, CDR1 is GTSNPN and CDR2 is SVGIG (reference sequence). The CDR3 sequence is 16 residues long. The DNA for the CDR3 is TGTGCCTGGAGTTCGACCGAGCGGGGGGGCCGAGAGACCCAGTACTTC. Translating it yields CAWSSTERGGRETQYF.

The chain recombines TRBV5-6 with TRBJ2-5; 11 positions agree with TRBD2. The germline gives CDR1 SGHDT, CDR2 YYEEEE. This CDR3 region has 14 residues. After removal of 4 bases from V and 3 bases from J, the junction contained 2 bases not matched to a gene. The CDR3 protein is CASSPGLAEETQYF. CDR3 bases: TGTGCCAGCAGCCCGGGACTAGCGGAAGAGACCCAGTACTTC.

The CDR3 spells CASSMGTGQFYEQYF. DNA for the CDR3: TGTGCCAGTAGTATGGGTACGGGACAATTCTACGAGCAGTACTTC. The genes are TRBV19 and TRBJ2-7, with TRBD1 as a possible D gene (6 bases). V was clipped by 3 bases and J by 3 bases, with 15 bases between them. Germline V gene data show CDR1 as LNHDA and CDR2 as SQIVND (reference sequence). This CDR3 contains 15 residues.

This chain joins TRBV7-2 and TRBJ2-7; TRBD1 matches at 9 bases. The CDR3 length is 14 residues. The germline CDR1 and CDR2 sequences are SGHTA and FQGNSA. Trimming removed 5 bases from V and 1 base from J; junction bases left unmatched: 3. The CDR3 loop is CASSPTGGSYEQYF. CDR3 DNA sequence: TGTGCCAGCAGCCCGACAGGGGGATCCTACGAGCAGTACTTC.

CDR3 sequence reads: CASSIGGQGAHYGYTF. CDR3 bases: TGTGCCAGTAGTATCGGGGGACAGGGGGCGCACTATGGCTACACCTTC. J is TRBJ1-2 and V is TRBV19, with TRBD1 matching over 12 bases. Germline-derived CDR1 and CDR2 are LNHDA and SQIVND (reference sequence). The CDR3 spans 16 residues. V gave up 3 bases and J gave up 3 bases; unmatched junction bases: 5.

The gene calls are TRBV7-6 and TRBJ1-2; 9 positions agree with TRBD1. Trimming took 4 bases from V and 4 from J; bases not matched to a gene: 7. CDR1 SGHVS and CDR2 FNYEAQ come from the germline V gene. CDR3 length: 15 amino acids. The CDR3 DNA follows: TGTGCCAGCAGCTCCGCCGGGACAGGGATCTATGGCTACACCTTC. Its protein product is CASSSAGTGIYGYTF.